This TCR beta chain came from a study of T cell responses to AZD1222 COVID-19 vaccine. General study points: Researchers report vaccine-associated CD4 TCRs spanning spike, with dominance at 160-218 and 743-854.

Germline CDR1 LNHNV, CDR2 YYDKDF (reference sequence). The CDR3 sequence is 15 residues long. J gave up 3 bases and V 0 bases, and 4 bases lay outside the gene matches. About this clone: The antigen is unknown.

Clones were sequenced by immunoSEQ multiplex PCR, and TCRdb holds only the in-frame ones, with some missing. The sample holds about 110,000 clones, about four fifths seen once. This clonotype was sampled from an adult in good health. The gene calls are TRBV15 and TRBJ2-7; 8 bases line up with TRBD1. Sequenced here: peripheral blood, sampled on day 0 of AZD1222 vaccination. The CDR3, as DNA: TGTGCCACCAGCAGAGATCCAGGGGGCCTCTACGAGCAGTACTTC. It codes for CATSRDPGGLYEQYF.